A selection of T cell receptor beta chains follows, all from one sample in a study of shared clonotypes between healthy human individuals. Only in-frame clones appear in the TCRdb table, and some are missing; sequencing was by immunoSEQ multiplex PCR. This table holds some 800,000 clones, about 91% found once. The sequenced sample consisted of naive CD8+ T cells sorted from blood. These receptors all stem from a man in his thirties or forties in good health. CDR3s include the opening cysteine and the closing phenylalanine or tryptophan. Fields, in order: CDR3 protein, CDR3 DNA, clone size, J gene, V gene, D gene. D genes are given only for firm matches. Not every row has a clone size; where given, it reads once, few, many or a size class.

CDR3 protein: CASSPYPGDNEQFF
CDR3 DNA: TGTGCCAGCAGCCCCTACCCGGGGGACAATGAGCAGTTCTTC
clone size: once
J gene: TRBJ2-1
V gene: TRBV7-3
D gene: -

CDR3 protein: CASSFLEGAGPDEQYF
CDR3 DNA: TGTGCCAGCAGCTTTCTTGAGGGAGCGGGACCCGACGAGCAGTACTTC
clone size: once
J gene: TRBJ2-7
V gene: TRBV7-8
D gene: TRBD2

CDR3 protein: CASSLGRDYYNEQFF
CDR3 DNA: TGCGCCAGCAGCCTGGGTCGAGACTACTACAATGAGCAGTTCTTC
clone size: once
J gene: TRBJ2-1
V gene: TRBV5-1
D gene: -

CDR3 protein: CAKSPGLATYEQYF
CDR3 DNA: TGCGCCAAATCTCCGGGACTAGCAACTTACGAGCAGTACTTC
clone size: once
J gene: TRBJ2-7
V gene: TRBV5-1
D gene: TRBD2

CDR3 protein: CASSEAATAAYGYTF
CDR3 DNA: TGTGCCAGCAGTGAAGCGGCCACAGCAGCCTATGGCTACACCTTC
clone size: -
J gene: TRBJ1-2
V gene: TRBV6-1
D gene: -

CDR3 protein: CASSPLAELAGGRSYEQYF
CDR3 DNA: TGTGCCAGCTCACCTCTGGCGGAACTAGCGGGAGGACGATCCTACGAGCAGTACTTC
clone size: -
J gene: TRBJ2-7
V gene: TRBV18
D gene: TRBD2

CDR3 protein: CAISWTSVNNEQFF
CDR3 DNA: TGTGCCATCAGTTGGACTAGCGTGAACAATGAGCAGTTCTTC
clone size: -
J gene: TRBJ2-1
V gene: TRBV10-3
D gene: TRBD2

CDR3 protein: CASSLFPLSSGANVLTF
CDR3 DNA: TGCGCCAGCAGCTTGTTTCCGCTAAGCTCTGGGGCCAACGTCCTGACTTTC
clone size: -
J gene: TRBJ2-6
V gene: TRBV5-1
D gene: -

CDR3 protein: CASSSTWGETRTSTDTQYF
CDR3 DNA: TGTGCCAGCAGCTCGACGTGGGGAGAAACCCGAACTAGCACAGATACGCAGTATTTT
clone size: -
J gene: TRBJ2-3
V gene: TRBV7-9
D gene: -

CDR3 protein: CASSISPLGSVNEQYF
CDR3 DNA: TGTGCCAGTAGTATATCACCGTTGGGATCCGTTAACGAGCAGTACTTC
clone size: -
J gene: TRBJ2-7
V gene: TRBV19
D gene: -

CDR3 protein: CATSRDVQGADEQFF
CDR3 DNA: TGTGCCACCAGCAGAGATGTACAGGGGGCGGATGAGCAGTTCTTC
clone size: -
J gene: TRBJ2-1
V gene: TRBV15
D gene: TRBD1